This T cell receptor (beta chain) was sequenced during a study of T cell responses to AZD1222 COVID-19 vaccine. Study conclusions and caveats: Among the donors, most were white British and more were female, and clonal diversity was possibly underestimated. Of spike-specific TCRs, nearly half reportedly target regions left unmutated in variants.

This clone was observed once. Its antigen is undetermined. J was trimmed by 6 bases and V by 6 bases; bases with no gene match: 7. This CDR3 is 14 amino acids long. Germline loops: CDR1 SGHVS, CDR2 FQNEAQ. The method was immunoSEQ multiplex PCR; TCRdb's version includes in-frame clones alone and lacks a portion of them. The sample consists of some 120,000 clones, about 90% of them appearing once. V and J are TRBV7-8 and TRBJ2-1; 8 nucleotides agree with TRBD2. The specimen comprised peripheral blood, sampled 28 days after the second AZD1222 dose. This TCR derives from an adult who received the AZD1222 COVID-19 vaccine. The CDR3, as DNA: TGTGCCAGCAGTTTCGGGGGGGGCCGCAATGAGCAGTTCTTC. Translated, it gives CASSFGGGRNEQFF.